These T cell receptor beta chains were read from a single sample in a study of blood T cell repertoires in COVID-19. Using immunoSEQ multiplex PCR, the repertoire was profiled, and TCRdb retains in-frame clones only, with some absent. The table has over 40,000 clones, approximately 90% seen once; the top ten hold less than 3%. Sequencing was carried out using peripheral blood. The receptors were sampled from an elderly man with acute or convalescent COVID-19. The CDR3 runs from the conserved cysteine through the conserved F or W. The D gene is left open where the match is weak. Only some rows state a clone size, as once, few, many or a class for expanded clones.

TGTGCCAGCAGCAAAGCGCTCGACAGGGTAAGCGAGCCCGAAGCTTTCTTT CASSKALDRVSEPEAFF - TRBJ1-1 TRBV21-1 -
TGTGCCATCAGGGACAACGACAGTGACTCCCTTACACTAGATACGCAGTATTTT CAIRDNDSDSLTLDTQYF - TRBJ2-3 TRBV10-3 -
TGTGCCAGCTCACCACGAAGCGGGGGGATCACAGATACGCAGTATTTT CASSPRSGGITDTQYF - TRBJ2-3 TRBV18 TRBD2
TGCACCAGCAGCCAAGATTCGCAACTTAATGAAAAACTGTTTTTT CTSSQDSQLNEKLFF - TRBJ1-4 TRBV1 -
TGTGCCAGCAGCCAATTGTCAGGGTCTGGAAACACCATATATTTT CASSQLSGSGNTIYF - TRBJ1-3 TRBV3-1/TRBV3-2 -
TGTGCCAGCAGCCCACTAGGGTTGGGAACAGATACGCAGTATTTT CASSPLGLGTDTQYF - TRBJ2-3 TRBV6-5 -
TGTGCCAGCAGTTACCTAGTTACTAGCACAGATACGCAGTATTTT CASSYLVTSTDTQYF - TRBJ2-3 TRBV6-2/TRBV6-3 -
TGCGCCAGCAGCCAAGTTTACAGGAGAACAGATACGCAGTATTTT CASSQVYRRTDTQYF - TRBJ2-3 TRBV4-1 -
TGCGCCAGCAGCTTGACAGGGAAATTGGGCAATGAGCAGTTCTTC CASSLTGKLGNEQFF once TRBJ2-1 TRBV5-1 -
TGCGCCAGCAGCTCCGCCGGGACAGGGGCGAAAGAGACCCAGTACTTC CASSSAGTGAKETQYF once TRBJ2-5 TRBV4-1 TRBD1
TGTGCCAGCCGTACGGGGGGCTCGAACACTGAAGCTTTCTTT CASRTGGSNTEAFF - TRBJ1-1 TRBV7-2 -
TGTGCCAGCAAATCCAAGCAGTTCTTC CASKSKQFF - TRBJ2-1 TRBV6-7 -
TGTGCCACCAGTGATAGACTAGCGGCGGGGGATGAGCAGTTCTTC CATSDRLAAGDEQFF once TRBJ2-1 TRBV24-1 TRBD2
TGTGCCAGCAGCTCCCTAGCGGTCAAAGAGACCCAGTACTTC CASSSLAVKETQYF - TRBJ2-5 TRBV7-6 TRBD2
TGTGCCAGCAGCTCGAGGGCGCGAAATTCTTTTGGCTACACCTTC CASSSRARNSFGYTF - TRBJ1-2 TRBV7-2 -
TGTGCCAGCAGTTATACGCAGGGGGAATCACCCCTCCACTTT CASSYTQGESPLHF few TRBJ1-6 TRBV6-5 TRBD1
TGTGCCAGTAGTGGCCAGGCCTCCTACGAGCAGTACTTC CASSGQASYEQYF - TRBJ2-7 TRBV19 -
TGTGCCAGCAGCATTCGGGACAGGGGAAGGGAATATAGCAATCAGCCCCAGCATTTT CASSIRDRGREYSNQPQHF - TRBJ1-5 TRBV21-1 -
TGCGCCAGCAGCTTGCAGGTCCTGGACGAGCAGTACTTC CASSLQVLDEQYF - TRBJ2-7 TRBV5-1 -
TGTGCCAGCAGTGCCCTAAAGAACACCGGGGAGCTGTTTTTT CASSALKNTGELFF - TRBJ2-2 TRBV25-1 -
TGTGCCAGCAGCCTATACAGTTCTGCCGGGGAGCTGTTTTTT CASSLYSSAGELFF - TRBJ2-2 TRBV14 -
TGTGCCAGCAGCGTACGACTAGCGGGCACCGGGGAGCTGTTTTTT CASSVRLAGTGELFF few TRBJ2-2 TRBV9 TRBD2
TGTGCCAGCAGTGAACAGTCAACTAATGAAAAACTGTTTTTT CASSEQSTNEKLFF - TRBJ1-4 TRBV6-1 -
TGTGCCAGTAGTAAGGACAGGGGAGGCTACAATGAGCAGTTCTTC CASSKDRGGYNEQFF - TRBJ2-1 TRBV19 TRBD1
TGCGCCAGCAGCGCTACCACAGATACGCAGTATTTT CASSATTDTQYF - TRBJ2-3 TRBV5-1 -
TGCGCCAGCAGCCGCGTGAGCGGGGGGGTCTGGGAGACCCAGTACTTC CASSRVSGGVWETQYF - TRBJ2-5 TRBV4-3 TRBD2
TGTGCCAGCAAGGCAGGCGGGGAGCTGTTTTTT CASKAGGELFF - TRBJ2-2 TRBV6-5 -
TGTGCCAGCAGTCCCAGGGGCTCTAACTATGGCTACACCTTC CASSPRGSNYGYTF - TRBJ1-2 TRBV6-6 -
TGTGCCAGCAGCCAGCGACAGGGAGAAGGGGAGCAGTACTTC CASSQRQGEGEQYF once TRBJ2-7 TRBV4-2 TRBD1
TGTGCCAGCAGAAAGGGACAGGGAAATCAGCCCCAGCATTTT CASRKGQGNQPQHF few TRBJ1-5 TRBV6-5 TRBD1
TGTGCCAGCAGTTACGCCGCGCAACCGGGACAGGGAGCTTTCTTT CASSYAAQPGQGAFF - TRBJ1-1 TRBV6-5 TRBD1
TGCGCCAGCAGCCGGGACGACAGGGGGAACACTGAAGCTTTCTTT CASSRDDRGNTEAFF - TRBJ1-1 TRBV4-3 TRBD1
TGTGCCAGCAGCCCTGTGACTAGCGGGGGAGGAGGGGCCCAGTACTTC CASSPVTSGGGGAQYF - TRBJ2-5 TRBV7-8 TRBD2
TGTGCCAGCAGCCGAACGGGGGGGCATGGAAACACCATATATTTT CASSRTGGHGNTIYF - TRBJ1-3 TRBV3-1/TRBV3-2 -